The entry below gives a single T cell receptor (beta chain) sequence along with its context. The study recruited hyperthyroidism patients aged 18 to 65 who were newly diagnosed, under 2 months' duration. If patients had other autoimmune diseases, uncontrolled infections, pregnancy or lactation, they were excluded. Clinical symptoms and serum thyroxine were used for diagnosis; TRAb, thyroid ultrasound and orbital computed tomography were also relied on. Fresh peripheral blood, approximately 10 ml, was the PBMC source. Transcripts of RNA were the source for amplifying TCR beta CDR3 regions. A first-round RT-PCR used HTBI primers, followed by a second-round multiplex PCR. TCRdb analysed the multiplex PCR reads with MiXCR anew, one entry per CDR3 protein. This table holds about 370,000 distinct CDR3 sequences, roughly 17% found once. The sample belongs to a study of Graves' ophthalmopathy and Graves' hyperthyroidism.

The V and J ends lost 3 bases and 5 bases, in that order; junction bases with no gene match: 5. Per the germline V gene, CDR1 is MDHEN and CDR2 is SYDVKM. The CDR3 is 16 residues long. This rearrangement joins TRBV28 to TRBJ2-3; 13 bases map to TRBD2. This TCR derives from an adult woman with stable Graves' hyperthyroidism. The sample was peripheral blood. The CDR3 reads CASSLTSGRQVDTQYF. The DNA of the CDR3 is TGTGCCAGCAGTTTGACTAGCGGGAGGCAAGTAGATACGCAGTATTTT.